Sequencing of this TCR beta chain was carried out in a study of OX40 agonist ivuxolimab in advanced cancers. A word on this clone: Its specificity is unknown.

Study-wide findings and caveats: Low normalized T-cell clonal expansion was also seen in some nonresponders. At 0.1 to 3.0 mg/kg, clonal expansion of CD4+ and CD8+ blood T cells had occurred by week 6.

This CDR3 contains 15 residues. V gave up 4 bases and J gave up 1 base; unmatched junction bases: 2. The V gene's germline CDR1 is SNHLY and CDR2 FYNNEI. Some clones are missing from TCRdb's copy, which holds only in-frame ones; the method was immunoSEQ multiplex PCR. The sample has about 82,000 clones, roughly 92% seen once. No patient had autoimmune disease or received systemic immunosuppression. The receptor comes from an adult with an advanced solid tumor such as melanoma, head and neck, liver or kidney cancer. This chain joins TRBV2 and TRBJ2-7, with 12 bases that match TRBD2. The material was CD4+ or CD8+ T cells sorted from blood, obtained in a trial of the OX40 agonist ivuxolimab. The DNA of the CDR3 is TGTGCCAGCAGTGCACTAGCGGGAGGTTCCTACGAGCAGTACTTC. Residues: CASSALAGGSYEQYF.